This T cell receptor beta chain was captured by sequencing in a study of blood T cell repertoires in COVID-19. This clone was seen a handful of times. Profiled with immunoSEQ multiplex PCR; TCRdb holds only in-frame clones, not every one. The sample records over 150,000 clones, less than 85% being singletons. The trim removed 3 bases at V and 6 bases at J, leaving 3 bases unmatched. Germline V gives CDR1 LNHDA, CDR2 SQIVND (reference sequence). The CDR3 runs 14 residues. V usage is TRBV19 and J usage is TRBJ2-1, with 9 bases fitting TRBD1. This receptor was identified in a woman aged 25-40 years who had recovered from COVID-19. Sample: PBMCs or T cells enriched from blood (not recorded which). CDR3 bases: TGTGCCAGTAGTATGACGACAGGGGGCAATGAGCAGTTCTTC. This translates into CASSMTTGGNEQFF.